A single sample is the source of the 15 T cell receptor beta chains below, sequenced in a study of T cell repertoires in chronic hepatitis B. Measured with immunoSEQ multiplex PCR; TCRdb has only the in-frame clones, and not every one. In the table there are fewer than 450 clones, approximately 80% of which are singletons. The sample was total CD8+ T cells from PBMCs. These receptors were taken from a human donor with chronic hepatitis B virus infection.

This chain joins TRBV6-5 and TRBJ2-5, with unresolved D. CDR1 is MNHEY, CDR2 SVGAGI, per germline. The CDR3 extends over 14 amino acids. The ends were cut back, 0 bases at V and 5 bases at J, with 10 bases in the middle. CDR3 protein: CASSYSNGRETQYF. Here the CDR3 DNA reads TGTGCCAGCAGTTACTCGAACGGCCGTGAGACCCAGTACTTC.

In its sample, this clone was seen a few times. The chain combines TRBV30 with TRBJ2-5; no definite D call. The CDR3 consists of 12 residues. The V gene lost 0 bases and the J gene lost 5 bases, with 7 bases spanning the gap. Germline CDR1 reads GTSNPN; CDR2 reads SVGIG (reference sequence). CDR3 DNA: TGTGCCTGGAGTGTGTCTTTCGAGACCCAGTACTTC. Amino acid sequence: CAWSVSFETQYF.

This sequence joins TRBV19 and TRBJ2-2; TRBD1 matches at 8 bases. This CDR3 comprises 16 residues. CDR1 and CDR2 (germline): LNHDA, SQIVND (reference sequence). Losses at the gene ends were 6 bases for V and 5 bases for J; bases not matched to a gene: 11. The CDR3 is CASSDPGQGDTGELFF. DNA for the CDR3: TGTGCCAGTAGCGACCCCGGACAGGGTGATACCGGGGAGCTGTTTTTT.

This chain links TRBV25-1 with TRBJ2-1; the match to TRBD2 covers 10 bases. Trimming took 2 bases from V and 6 from J; bases not matched to a gene: 10. Germline CDR1 and CDR2: MGHDK and SYGVNS. There are 17 residues in the CDR3. Here the CDR3 reads CASSEPSLAGDGNEQFF. The CDR3 DNA sequence: TGTGCCAGCAGTGAACCCTCTCTAGCGGGAGATGGCAATGAGCAGTTCTTC.

The chain combines TRBV25-1 with TRBJ1-2, with D perhaps matching TRBD1 (6 bases). CDR3 length equals 15 residues. V lost 2 bases and J lost 4, with 14 bases in between. Germline V gene lookup returns CDR1 MGHDK and CDR2 SYGVNS. The CDR3 bases are TGTGCCAGCAGTGAACCTCACAGGGAAATCTATGGCTACACCTTC. This encodes CASSEPHREIYGYTF.

This chain connects TRBV5-1 to TRBJ2-7; 10 positions agree with TRBD2. The junction had 4 bases not matched to a gene; V was cut back by 6 bases and J by 1 base. CDR3 size: 14 residues. Per the germline V gene, CDR1 is SGHRS and CDR2 is YFSETQ. CDR3 nucleotide sequence: TGCGCCAGCACCCCAGCGGGGGGGTCCTACGAGCAGTACTTC. It codes for CASTPAGGSYEQYF.

This chain links TRBV27 with TRBJ2-7; tentative D call: TRBD1 (5 bases). The CDR3 spans 13 residues. The germline V gene encodes CDR1 MNHEY and CDR2 SMNVEV (reference sequence). The V end lost 5 bases, the J end lost 2 bases, and 10 bases lay between the germline ends. This CDR3 reads CASSLTGAYEQYF. The CDR3 DNA sequence: TGTGCCAGCAGTCTAACAGGTGCCTACGAGCAGTACTTC.

V and J are TRBV28 and TRBJ1-5, with D unresolved. Trimming took off 11 bases at V and 0 bases at J, with 11 bases between the two ends. The CDR3 is 13 amino acids. Looked up from germline, CDR1 is MDHEN and CDR2 is SYDVKM. The DNA for the CDR3 is TGTGCCCTGGGCCCTTATAGCAATCAGCCCCAGCATTTT. Translating gives CALGPYSNQPQHF.

This chain uses TRBV7-6 with TRBJ2-7; the match to TRBD2 covers 7 bases. Germline lookup yields CDR1 SGHVS and CDR2 FNYEAQ. After removal of 5 bases from V and 2 bases from J, the junction contained 6 bases not matched to a gene. The CDR3 sequence is 14 residues long. The CDR3 sequence: CASSPGGSAYEQYF. The CDR3 coding sequence is TGTGCCAGCAGCCCCGGGGGGAGTGCCTACGAGCAGTACTTC.

A single count supports this clone. This chain uses TRBV28 with TRBJ2-6; D call uncertain. The CDR3 runs 18 residues. Trimming took off 5 bases at V and 5 bases at J, with 22 bases between the two ends. The germline CDR1 and CDR2 sequences are MDHEN and SYDVKM. The CDR3 DNA follows: TGTGCCAGCAGTGTGAATAGCTTGACACAAAGTCGGGCCAACGTCCTGACTTTC. Amino acids: CASSVNSLTQSRANVLTF.

This rearrangement joins TRBV6-5 to TRBJ1-1, with D tentatively TRBD1 (5 bases). The CDR3 consists of 15 residues. Trimming cost V 4 bases and J 0 bases, with 12 bases left between them. The germline V gene has CDR1 MNHEY and CDR2 SVGAGI. The CDR3 loop is CASSSQTDMNTEAFF. Written as DNA, the CDR3 is TGTGCCAGCAGTTCCCAGACAGACATGAACACTGAAGCTTTCTTT.

This chain links TRBV7-2 with TRBJ2-3; unclear D gene. The V gene's germline CDR1 is SGHTA and CDR2 FQGNSA. The length of the CDR3 is 16 residues. The V end was cut by 6 bases, the J end by 4 bases, with 20 bases between. CDR3 nucleotide sequence: TGTGCCAGCAGACTATATTGGACCAGATATTCAGATACGCAGTATTTT. Translating gives CASRLYWTRYSDTQYF. Full variable domain (remainder filled in from reference TRBV7-2 and TRBJ2-3): GAGVSQSPSNKVTEKGKDVELRCDPISGHTALYWYRQSLGQGLEFLIYFQGNSAPDKSGLPSDRFSAERTGGSVSTLTIQRTQQEDSAVYLCASRLYWTRYSDTQYFGPGTRLTVL.

This clone was observed a few times. The genes are TRBV30 and TRBJ2-7, with D possibly being TRBD1 or TRBD2 (6 bases each). The V gene lost 3 bases and the J gene lost 12 bases, with 18 bases spanning the gap. This CDR3 region has 12 residues. Per the germline V gene, CDR1 is GTSNPN and CDR2 is SVGIG (reference sequence). The CDR3: CAWSPNVQGLYF. In DNA, the CDR3 is TGTGCCTGGAGCCCGAATGTACAGGGACTGTACTTC.

The chain is built from TRBV5-7 and TRBJ1-6; 8 bases are shared with TRBD1. TRBV5-7 is classed as an ORF, of uncertain function. V was pared by 3 bases and J by 7 bases, with 9 bases of the junction left unmatched. This CDR3 has 16 amino acids. CDR3: CASSWAEQGGNSPLHF. The CDR3 DNA reads TGTGCCAGCAGCTGGGCCGAACAGGGGGGGAATTCACCCCTCCACTTT.

The V call is TRBV9, the J call TRBJ1-1, with D hard to call. Trimming cost V 0 bases and J 1 base, with 7 bases left between them. Germline values: CDR1 SGDLS, CDR2 YYNGEE. The CDR3 contains 14 residues. Written as DNA, the CDR3 is TGTGCCAGCAGCGTAGTTACGGGGAACACTGAAGCTTTCTTT. Translation: CASSVVTGNTEAFF. The full variable domain, in which reference TRBV9 and TRBJ1-1 provide the parts outside the CDR3, is DSGVTQTPKHLITATGQRVTLRCSPRSGDLSVYWYQQSLDQGLQFLIQYYNGEERAKGNILERFSAQQFPDLHSELNLSSLELGDSALYFCASSVVTGNTEAFFGQGTRLTVV.